Below, 27 T cell receptor beta chains from the same sample are listed, as sequenced in a study of tumor-infiltrating T cells and Merkel cell polyomavirus. Study background: The T cells studied were KLL-specific CD8+ cells against Merkel polyomavirus.

All patients' tumors stained robustly positive for Merkel cell polyomavirus Large T antigen by immunohistochemistry. Some clones are missing from TCRdb's copy, which holds only in-frame ones; the method was immunoSEQ multiplex PCR. Here the sample spans more than 20,000 clones, nearly 90% being singletons. Sample: lymph node tissue. These receptors were taken from a man aged 45-65 years with Merkel cell carcinoma.

The V gene is TRBV7-2, the J gene TRBJ1-1; D ambiguous. V shed 4 bases and J shed 5 bases, with 8 bases lying between them. Germline V gene sequence: CDR1 SGHTA, CDR2 FQGNSA. This CDR3 has 12 amino acids. DNA for the CDR3: TGTGCCAGCAGCTCGCGAAGTACTGAAGCTTTCTTT. Residues: CASSSRSTEAFF. Full variable domain (missing parts from reference TRBV7-2 and TRBJ1-1): GAGVSQSPSNKVTEKGKDVELRCDPISGHTALYWYRQSLGQGLEFLIYFQGNSAPDKSGLPSDRFSAERTGGSVSTLTIQRTQQEDSAVYLCASSSRSTEAFFGQGTRLTVV.

The chain employs TRBV6-6 and TRBJ2-2; 10 bases are shared with TRBD2. From germline, CDR1 is MNHNY and CDR2 SVGAGI (reference sequence). J gave up 8 bases and V 4 bases, and 4 bases lay outside the gene matches. The CDR3 is made up of 14 amino acids. The CDR3 loop reads CASSLTSGVGELFF. The DNA for the CDR3 is TGTGCCAGCAGTTTAACTAGCGGGGTGGGGGAGCTGTTTTTT.

The gene calls are TRBV28 and TRBJ1-2; TRBD1 matches at 7 bases. Germline lookup yields CDR1 MDHEN and CDR2 SYDVKM. V dropped 2 bases and J dropped 1; count of bases not matched to a gene: 1. CDR3 length: 14 residues. The DNA for the CDR3 is TGTGCCAGCAGTTTAGGACAGGTTAACTATGGCTACACCTTC. It encodes CASSLGQVNYGYTF.

This clone occurred once. The CDR3 is CASSYHVSRDYGYTF. For the CDR3, the DNA is TGTGCCAGCTCCTACCACGTATCCAGGGACTATGGCTACACCTTC. V usage is TRBV2 and J usage is TRBJ1-2, with D tentatively TRBD1 (5 bases). Germline values: CDR1 SNHLY, CDR2 FYNNEI. V was shortened by 8 bases and J by 3 bases, with 19 bases between the two germline ends. CDR3 length: 15 amino acids.

The chain carries TRBV19 and TRBJ1-1, with 10 bases matching TRBD1. The J segment lost 7 bases and the V segment lost 3 bases, leaving 2 bases of the junction unmatched. Per the germline V gene, CDR1 is LNHDA and CDR2 is SQIVND (reference sequence). The CDR3 totals 13 residues. The CDR3 sequence is CASSIGTGVEAFF. The CDR3 DNA is TGTGCCAGTAGTATTGGGACAGGGGTTGAAGCTTTCTTT.

The CDR3 region is CASSFRQGPNTEAFF. In DNA, the CDR3 is TGTGCCAGCTCGTTCCGACAGGGGCCAAACACTGAAGCTTTCTTT. The chain uses TRBV18 and TRBJ1-1, with 8 bases that match TRBD1. The V and J ends lost 6 bases and 2 bases, in that order; junction bases with no gene match: 8. The CDR3 runs to 15 residues. Germline CDR1 is KGHSH and CDR2 is LQKENI. Together with reference TRBV18 and TRBJ1-1, the CDR3 gives the full variable domain: NAGVMQNPRHLVRRRGQEARLRCSPMKGHSHVYWYRQLPEEGLKFMVYLQKENIIDESGMPKERFSAEFPKEGPSILRIQQVVRGDSAAYFCASSFRQGPNTEAFFGQGTRLTVV.

This clone was observed once. V is TRBV4-1 and J is TRBJ2-5, with a tentative D call TRBD1 (6 bases). The CDR3 consists of 15 residues. Trimming cost V 4 bases and J 5 bases, with 17 bases left between them. From germline, CDR1 is MGHRA and CDR2 YSYEKL. The CDR3 nucleotides read TGCGCCAGCAGCCTCGGGACACAGAATCGTGAGACCCAGTACTTC. It is translated as CASSLGTQNRETQYF.

The chain couples TRBV7-9 to TRBJ2-3; 14 positions agree with TRBD2. Germline CDR1 and CDR2: SEHNR and FQNEAQ (reference sequence). The junction had 6 bases not matched to a gene; V was cut back by 11 bases and J by 5 bases. This CDR3 has 14 amino acids. As DNA, the CDR3 is TGTGCCGGGGGACTAGCGGGAGTGAAAGATACGCAGTATTTT. It translates to CAGGLAGVKDTQYF.

The chain employs TRBV5-1 and TRBJ1-1; 8 nucleotides match TRBD1. This CDR3 is 14 amino acids long. Germline lookup yields CDR1 SGHRS and CDR2 YFSETQ. V shed 3 bases and J 5 bases; nucleotides not matched to a gene: 6. The CDR3 DNA sequence: TGCGCCAGCAGCTGGACAGGGAGGGGGACTGAAGCTTTCTTT. Its protein product is CASSWTGRGTEAFF.

This clone was seen just once. The V gene is TRBV19, the J gene TRBJ1-1; 9 positions match TRBD1. The junction had 7 bases not matched to a gene; V was cut back by 6 bases and J by 5 bases. This CDR3 spans 14 amino acids. Germline assignment: CDR1 LNHDA and CDR2 SQIVND (reference sequence). The CDR3 sequence: CASRVTGGRTEAFF. The CDR3 DNA reads as TGTGCCAGTAGAGTCACAGGGGGCCGGACTGAAGCTTTCTTT.

This clone occurred once. V is TRBV27 and J is TRBJ2-1; 9 nucleotides line up with TRBD1. Germline loops: CDR1 MNHEY, CDR2 SMNVEV (reference sequence). The ends lost 3 bases at V and 10 bases at J; junction bases unmatched: 10. This CDR3 contains 15 residues. The CDR3: CASSLNRGLAEEQFF. CDR3 in DNA: TGTGCCAGCAGTTTGAACAGGGGGCTGGCGGAGGAGCAGTTCTTC.

The chain recombines TRBV29-1 with TRBJ1-1; 8 bases are a match to TRBD1. The germline V gene has CDR1 SQVTM and CDR2 ANQGSEA. Trimming removed 8 bases from V and 7 bases from J; junction bases left unmatched: 6. This CDR3 contains 11 residues. CDR3 nucleotide sequence: TGCAGCACTGGACAGGGCTATGAAGCTTTCTTT. Residues: CSTGQGYEAFF.

The chain employs TRBV5-4 and TRBJ2-5; TRBD2 agrees at 9 bases. V lost 4 bases to trimming and J lost 5 bases; unmatched junction nucleotides: 12. Germline V gene data show CDR1 as SGHNT and CDR2 as YYREEE (reference sequence). This CDR3 spans 16 amino acids. CDR3 nucleotides: TGTGCCAGCAGCGCGGGGGGGGCGGGCCGACGGGAGACCCAGTACTTC. Its translation: CASSAGGAGRRETQYF.

The chain employs TRBV15 and TRBJ1-5; weak D call: TRBD1 (5 bases). V was pared by 5 bases and J by 7 bases, with 15 bases between. The CDR3 contains 14 residues. Germline CDR1 is LNHNV and CDR2 is YYDKDF (reference sequence). The CDR3 protein is CATSALGVGQPQHF. The CDR3 nucleotides are TGTGCCACCAGCGCTCTAGGGGTAGGGCAGCCCCAGCATTTT.

The rearrangement uses TRBV27 and TRBJ1-2; perhaps TRBD1 as D (6 bases). This CDR3 is built from 16 residues. Trimming took 5 bases from V and 2 from J, leaving 18 bases between them. Germline V gives CDR1 MNHEY, CDR2 SMNVEV (reference sequence). This CDR3 is CASSPLGAGENYGYTF. Here the CDR3 DNA reads TGTGCCAGCAGTCCTCTGGGGGCAGGGGAGAACTATGGCTACACCTTC.

V is TRBV28 and J is TRBJ2-7, with D perhaps matching TRBD2 (7 bases). Per the germline V gene, CDR1 is MDHEN and CDR2 is SYDVKM. The V end was cut by 11 bases, the J end by 0 bases, with 14 bases between. The CDR3 covers 13 residues. This CDR3 reads CAAGGGPSYEQYF. The CDR3 coding sequence is TGTGCCGCGGGCGGGGGCCCCTCCTACGAGCAGTACTTC. Looking up the rest from reference TRBV28 and TRBJ2-7 gives the full variable domain: DVKVTQSSRYLVKRTGEKVFLECVQDMDHENMFWYRQDPGLGLRLIYFSYDVKMKEKGDIPEGYSVSREKKERFSLILESASTNQTSMYLCAAGGGPSYEQYFGPGTRLTVT.

CDR3 amino acids: CASSTRGNEQYF. CDR3 nucleotides: TGTGCCAGCAGTACCCGGGGAAACGAGCAGTACTTC. The rearrangement joins TRBV27 to TRBJ2-7, with D possibly TRBD2 on 5 matching bases. Looked up from germline, CDR1 is MNHEY and CDR2 is SMNVEV (reference sequence). The V and J ends lost 5 bases and 5 bases respectively, with 10 bases between them. CDR3 length: 12 amino acids.

The V and J genes are TRBV11-2 and TRBJ2-7; TRBD1 matches at 7 bases. The ends lost 4 bases at V and 2 bases at J; junction bases unmatched: 5. This CDR3 has 14 amino acids. Germline V gene lookup returns CDR1 SGHAT and CDR2 FQNNGV. CDR3 DNA sequence: TGTGCCAGCAGCTCGGGACAGAGAGCCTACGAGCAGTACTTC. Encoded protein: CASSSGQRAYEQYF.

The chain links TRBV7-8 to TRBJ2-7; tentatively, D is TRBD1 (6 bases). Germline lookup yields CDR1 SGHVS and CDR2 FQNEAQ. The V end was cut by 2 bases, the J end by 3 bases, with 14 bases between. The CDR3 runs to 15 residues. The DNA for the CDR3 is TGTGCCAGCAGCTTATTGGGCAGGGGAGACTACGAGCAGTACTTC. Translation: CASSLLGRGDYEQYF. Looking up the rest from reference TRBV7-8 and TRBJ2-7 gives the full variable domain: GAGVSQSPRYKVAKRGQDVALRCDPISGHVSLFWYQQALGQGPEFLTYFQNEAQLDKSGLPSDRFFAERPEGSVSTLKIQRTQQEDSAVYLCASSLLGRGDYEQYFGPGTRLTVT.

The rearrangement links TRBV28 to TRBJ2-1; D unclear. The V end lost 5 bases, the J end lost 6 bases, and 11 bases lay between the germline ends. Per the germline V gene, CDR1 is MDHEN and CDR2 is SYDVKM. The CDR3 runs 13 residues. CDR3: CASSPSYINEQFF. In DNA, the CDR3 is TGTGCCAGCAGTCCTAGTTATATCAATGAGCAGTTCTTC.

CDR3 DNA: TGCGCCAGCAGCGCAGGGGTGGTGAACACTGAAGCTTTCTTT. Its translation: CASSAGVVNTEAFF. V is TRBV10-2 and J is TRBJ1-1; D is perhaps TRBD1 (6 bases). Germline V lookup: CDR1 WSHSY, CDR2 SAAADI. This CDR3 is 14 amino acids long. V was clipped by 6 bases and J by 0 bases, with 11 bases between them.

There are a few counts of this clone. The rearrangement links TRBV6-5 to TRBJ1-4; D is ambiguous. Germline values: CDR1 MNHEY, CDR2 SVGAGI. This CDR3 has 15 amino acids. V lost 0 bases and J 4 bases, leaving 9 bases between the germline ends. The CDR3 DNA follows: TGTGCCAGCAGTTACTCCGGGGAGTTTAATGAAAAACTGTTTTTT. Translation: CASSYSGEFNEKLFF.

V gene TRBV6-6 combines with J gene TRBJ2-1; 8 positions match TRBD1. This CDR3 region has 15 residues. Per the germline V gene, CDR1 is MNHNY and CDR2 is SVGAGI (reference sequence). V lost 5 bases and J lost 6; bases outside the gene matches: 9. Here the CDR3 DNA reads TGTGCCAGCAGTCGGGACTTGACAGGGGTCAATGAGCAGTTCTTC. Translating gives CASSRDLTGVNEQFF.

This clone was found once. V usage is TRBV5-4 and J usage is TRBJ1-5, with a weak D call TRBD1 (5 bases). The CDR3 runs 14 residues. V lost 0 bases to trimming and J lost 6 bases, with 10 bases between them. The germline V gene has CDR1 SGHNT and CDR2 YYREEE (reference sequence). The CDR3 loop reads CASSLDGAPQPQHF. CDR3 DNA sequence: TGTGCCAGCAGCTTGGATGGGGCCCCTCAGCCCCAGCATTTT.

The rearrangement links TRBV27 to TRBJ2-7; the D gene is possibly TRBD2 (5 bases). Trimming removed 3 bases at V and 5 bases at J, with 14 bases between. CDR1 MNHEY and CDR2 SMNVEV come from the germline V gene (reference sequence). The CDR3 length is 14 residues. CDR3 sequence reads: CASSFSGGHNEQYF. DNA for the CDR3: TGTGCCAGCAGTTTCAGCGGTGGTCATAACGAGCAGTACTTC.

This rearrangement joins TRBV11-1 to TRBJ2-7; D is possibly TRBD1 (5 bases). The germline V gene encodes CDR1 SGHAT and CDR2 FQDESV (reference sequence). There are 14 residues in the CDR3. V lost 5 bases and J lost 0, with 11 bases in between. The CDR3 region is CASSARQTSYEQYF. CDR3 DNA sequence: TGTGCCAGCAGCGCCCGACAGACCTCCTACGAGCAGTACTTC.

As regards this clone: Other DNA sequences in this sample translate to the same CDR3. The chain joins TRBV5-1 to TRBJ2-5, with 9 nucleotides matching TRBD2. After removal of 0 bases from V and 5 bases from J, the junction contained 11 bases not matched to a gene. Germline V gene sequence: CDR1 SGHRS, CDR2 YFSETQ. This CDR3 is 17 amino acids long. The CDR3 reads CASSLAGAGGSGETQYF. Here the CDR3 DNA reads TGCGCCAGCAGCTTGGCGGGGGCGGGGGGGTCAGGGGAGACCCAGTACTTC.